This T cell receptor (beta chain) emerged from a study of blood T cell repertoires in COVID-19 (dated by TCRdb to the early 2020s). For context, the study as a whole: Samples covering the acute and convalescent phases of COVID-19 were provided by collaborators in the United States, Italy and Spain. The material from the prospective study consisted of cDNA or gDNA derived from T cells, B-cell-depleted T cells, or PBMCs. Deeply sampled blood TCRbeta repertoires from subjects exposed to, actively infected with, or recovered from COVID-19 were included in the dataset. A freely available public database, intended as a resource for researchers studying the immune response to SARS-CoV-2, is where the repertoires were released. Samples were obtained from the ongoing ImmuneRACE study (first 160 participants) and from 950 to 1,500 subjects provided by 6 global collaborators. Nearly every sample came with metadata listing a de-identified subject ID, COVID-19 status, age in years and sex. Where available, HLA class I and class II types were obtained from metadata supplied by the sample provider rather than from assay-based typing. The research as a whole found: The quantity of clinical and demographic metadata differed by source and by participant and was supplied without curation.

Regarding this clone: Its cognate antigen has yet to be identified. No per-base quality is available; no much larger clone lies one base away.

For CDR1 and CDR2, the germline V gene (reference sequence) lists LGHDT and YNNKEL. V lost 5 bases and J lost 2 bases, and the count of bases not matched to a germline gene is 9. Spanning cysteine to phenylalanine, the CDR3 consists of 15 amino acids. The entry retains the CDR3 DNA only, 45 bases that are in frame from base 1. TCRbeta CDR3 regions were amplified from genomic DNA using the immunoSEQ Assay, a bias-controlled multiplex PCR. The paper's data handling went like this. The number of nucleated cells in each sample was estimated from the amplification of reference gene primers within the assay. To quantify the absolute abundance of each unique TCRbeta CDR3 rearrangement, sequence reads were collapsed and filtered. For each sample, productive Simpson clonality was calculated as the square root of Simpson's diversity index across productive rearrangements. Here the immuneACCESS table is served through TCRdb, limited to in-frame sequences with V and J called. Missing clones are a known gap in these copies; in checked studies unresolved V genes cover under half, and the rest lacks a known reason. The V and J calls and clone size are taken from that table; D and trimming were inferred from the DNA. The sample records 150,000 to 200,000 clones, approximately 80% of which are singletons. The leading ten clones occupy 15% to 20% of the sample.

Participants in the prospective study were enrolled through a virtual design, were aged about 18 to 90 years, and lived in roughly 25 United States geographic areas. To assign participants to cohorts, the prospective study relied on clinical history that participants themselves reported in a screening survey and a study questionnaire. ImmuneRACE Cohort 3 recovered participants were defined by two consecutive negative NP/OP PCR tests, healthcare professional clearance, or symptom resolution. Mobile phlebotomists in the prospective study collected whole blood, serum and a nasopharyngeal or oropharyngeal swab from every participant. Over a roughly two-month period, participants in the prospective study had the option of providing additional blood draws and questionnaires. Prospective study blood samples were shipped either frozen or at room temperature before DNA extraction.

The sequence is built from TRBV3-1 (or the pseudogene TRBV3-2) and TRBJ2-7; 7 bases in the middle match TRBD1. Material for sequencing was PBMCs or T cells enriched from blood (not recorded which). The source is a woman in her 50s who had recovered from COVID-19. In nucleotide form, the sequence is TGTGCCAGCAGCGTCCGACAGGGTAATCCCTACGAGCAGTACTTC. Protein translation: CASSVRQGNPYEQYF.